One T cell receptor beta chain is described in this entry. This clonotype was counted a few times. Its antigen has not been determined. It has no much larger one-base neighbor in the sample; base qualities were not kept. This sample was taken from a study of identical twins (dated by TCRdb to 2016 to 2018). Study-level background: The study deep-sequenced TCR alpha and beta repertoires from monozygotic twins, unrelated adults of various ages and cord blood to test whether fetal clonotypes persist. Replicate twin experiments were performed at different times using different library preparation protocols to rule out contamination. What the authors observed across the whole study: Because the same donors could not be followed over many years, the conclusions depended on cross-sectional statistical analysis. Compared with coincidental sharing between unrelated individuals, out-of-frame TCR alpha sequences shared between twins showed an excess of sequences with low generation probability. Invariant T cells such as MAIT and iNKT could partly confound zero-insertion analyses, although diverse VJ usage argued against such confounding for most clonotypes. In beta out-of-frame sequences, excess twin sharing was weaker, because having fewer shared sequences lowered the signal-to-noise ratio. Recombination models systematically underestimated out-of-frame TCR alpha sharing in monozygotic twins but agreed with sharing between unrelated individuals. Fewer insertions were carried by abundant cord blood beta clonotypes; a weaker similar trend was observed in young adult naive repertoires, while no such trend was observed in memory repertoires.

Every donor in the study was a healthy Caucasian. Three pairs of female monozygotic twins, all aged roughly 18 to 29 years, made up the twin cohort. RNA for TCR libraries was isolated from peripheral blood mononuclear cells. From the cysteine up to the phenylalanine, the CDR3 has a length of 12 residues. Here the CDR3 DNA is all that survives: 36 bases in frame from base 1. The germline V gene supplies CDR1 MDHEN and CDR2 SYDVKM. The V end gives up 5 bases and the J end 11 bases, leaving 6 bases in the junction not matched to a gene. Library construction relied on 5' RACE. The sequencer listed for this sample is Illumina HiSeq 2000. A universal primer binding site was introduced by template switching, and a unique molecular identifier was present in the final cDNA, enabling accurate counting of TCR cDNA molecules. Specific primers in the conserved constant-segment region were used to synthesize first-strand cDNA for the TCR alpha and beta chains. Each cDNA library was double barcoded, with a SMART-Mk sample barcode plus Illumina barcodes, to control for contamination. TruSeq adapter sequences and Illumina sample barcodes were added in two successive PCR steps. The Illumina HiSeq platform was used with custom primers to sequence TCR alpha and beta cDNA libraries. In the paper's pipeline: Unique molecular identifiers were extracted from raw reads with MiGEC, and CDR3 positions were determined with MiXCR. Recombination models were inferred per individual with the repgenHMM and IGoR tools using an EM algorithm. Shared clonotype analysis was performed with the tcR package in R, normalizing sharing by the product of cloneset sizes. Out-of-frame nonproductive sequences were analyzed to study raw recombination free of thymic and clonal selection effects. TCRdb ran its own pipeline on the public reads, namely fastp trimming at Q25 and MiXCR clone calling, and kept in-frame beta chains. Under each unique CDR3 protein, matching rows form one entry showing the most common genes and DNA. The V and J calls and clone size come from TCRdb's table, not from the authors' own analysis. The sample table shows some 590,000 distinct CDR3 sequences, and around 9.6% are seen once. The ten biggest clones cover 2.5% to 3.5% of the sample.

These records were also assigned to another study, of yellow fever vaccine responses in identical twins. Per that second paper: The authors reported that the T cell response to vaccination in identical twins appeared partly convergent and partly personalized. The study precisely tracked vaccine-responding T cell clones in identical twins.

The source material was PBMCs. In this chain, TRBV28 is recombined with TRBJ1-1, and 9 bases in between align with TRBD1. This TCR was recovered from a woman between 18 and 30 years old in good health. The base sequence is TGTGCCAGCAGTCCCTCGACAGGGGGGGCTTTCTTT. Translated, this gives CASSPSTGGAFF.